This T cell receptor (beta chain) was retrieved from a study of blood T cell repertoires in COVID-19. Overall study: T cells, B-cell-depleted T cells, or PBMCs provided the cDNA or gDNA that served as material.

Using immunoSEQ multiplex PCR, the repertoire was profiled, and TCRdb retains in-frame clones only, with some absent. This table has fewer than 450,000 clones, about 90% appearing once. The germline gives CDR1 SGHNT, CDR2 YYREEE (reference sequence). V shed 4 bases and J 7 bases; nucleotides not matched to a gene: 6. The CDR3 extends over 15 amino acids. Sequences were obtained from peripheral blood. The V and J genes are TRBV5-4 and TRBJ2-1; 12 nucleotides line up with TRBD2. This clonotype was obtained from a woman between 18 and 29 years old who had recovered from COVID-19. CDR3 coding DNA: TGTGCCAGCAGCCCCGAGGGACTAGCGGGTAATGAGCAGTTCTTC. Protein: CASSPEGLAGNEQFF.